A single sample is the source of the 5 T cell receptor beta chains below, sequenced in a study of T cell changes during pregnancy in multiple sclerosis (dated by TCRdb to between 2018 and 2021). Receptors were amplified or captured by the immunoSEQ multiplex PCR assay. In its TCRdb copy, this immuneACCESS table keeps in-frame sequences only and misses some clones. Where compared with another copy, unresolved V genes explain less than half of these, and the others have no known cause. The sample contains about 73,000 clones, roughly 90% of them found a single time. Over 7.5% of the sample is taken by the ten largest. Sequencing used peripheral blood, obtained after pregnancy. The receptors shown here come from a female donor in good health, enrolled as a control in a pregnancy study.

The CDR3 is CASSPPSGVVTYEQYF. The CDR3 DNA reads TGTGCCAGCAGCCCCCCTAGCGGGGTTGTGACCTACGAGCAGTACTTC. This chain joins TRBV7-2 and TRBJ2-7; TRBD2 matches 9 bases. Losses at the gene ends were 5 bases for V and 2 bases for J; bases not matched to a gene: 10. Germline CDR1 SGHTA, CDR2 FQGNSA. CDR3 length: 16 residues.

The chain recombines TRBV9 with TRBJ2-1; D is undetermined. CDR1 SGDLS and CDR2 YYNGEE come from the germline V gene. The CDR3 is made up of 11 amino acids. Between the trimmed V and J ends, which lost 5 bases and 6 bases, there was a span of 6 bases. CDR3 in amino acids: CASSRSNEQFF. The CDR3 region has the DNA TGTGCCAGCAGTCGTAGCAATGAGCAGTTCTTC. The variable domain in full, completed from reference TRBV9 and TRBJ2-1, reads DSGVTQTPKHLITATGQRVTLRCSPRSGDLSVYWYQQSLDQGLQFLIQYYNGEERAKGNILERFSAQQFPDLHSELNLSSLELGDSALYFCASSRSNEQFFGPGTRLTVL.

The chain recombines TRBV7-2 with TRBJ2-1, with 8 bases that match TRBD2. The CDR3 length is 16 residues. V lost 5 bases to trimming and J lost 2 bases; unmatched junction nucleotides: 8. Germline V gene sequence: CDR1 SGHTA, CDR2 FQGNSA. In nucleotides, the CDR3 is TGTGCCAGCAGCCAGAGAAGACTAGCGACCTACAATGAGCAGTTCTTC. Protein: CASSQRRLATYNEQFF.

The chain employs TRBV30 and TRBJ1-2, with D possibly matching TRBD1 (5 bases). CDR1 and CDR2 from the germline V gene are GTSNPN and SVGIG (reference sequence). The CDR3 runs to 13 residues. V dropped 2 bases and J dropped 4 bases, with 11 bases sitting between them. The CDR3 protein is CAWSFGAGYGYTF. CDR3 in DNA: TGTGCCTGGAGTTTTGGGGCAGGCTATGGCTACACCTTC. The variable domain in full, completed from reference TRBV30 and TRBJ1-2, reads SQTIHQWPATLVQPVGSPLSLECTVEGTSNPNLYWYRQAAGRGLQLLFYSVGIGQISSEVPQNLSASRPQDRQFILSSKKLLLSDSGFYLCAWSFGAGYGYTFGSGTRLTVV.

This clone has just one count. The chain links TRBV19 to TRBJ2-2; 15 bases map to TRBD2. The ends lost 3 bases at V and 6 bases at J; junction bases unmatched: 5. From germline, CDR1 is LNHDA and CDR2 SQIVND (reference sequence). The CDR3 has 17 amino acids. CDR3 protein: CASSIWTSGRAAGELFF. The CDR3 DNA reads as TGTGCCAGTAGTATCTGGACTAGCGGGAGGGCGGCCGGGGAGCTGTTTTTT.